This T cell receptor (beta chain) is drawn from a study of blood T cell repertoires in COVID-19. Study background: Some COVID-19 samples were acute and others convalescent; all came from the United States, Italy and Spain.

The CDR3 extends over 15 amino acids. The ends were cut back, 2 bases at V and 2 bases at J, with 12 bases in the middle. The germline V gene has CDR1 KGHSH and CDR2 LQKENI. As originally analysed: Quantification of nucleated cells was approximated via reference gene primer amplification. The table came from immunoSEQ multiplex PCR; TCRdb's copy has only in-frame clones and leaves some out. That table supplies the V and J calls and clone size; D and trimming were determined from the DNA. The table has over 150,000 clones, about 90% seen once. The chain is built from TRBV18 and TRBJ1-2; weak D call: TRBD1 (6 bases). The sequencing sample was made of peripheral blood. The receptor's source is a man aged 45-60 years with acute or convalescent COVID-19. Written as DNA, the CDR3 is TGTGCCAGCTCACCAAACAGGGAATCAAACTATGGCTACACCTTC. Translated, it gives CASSPNRESNYGYTF.